Each of the 18 T cell receptor beta chains below was sequenced from the same sample in a study of T cells in Graves' hyperthyroidism and ophthalmopathy. Amplification yielded TCR beta CDR3 regions, with RNA transcripts as the source. Carried out on the TCR CDR3, a first-round RT-PCR used the HTBI primer set. TCRdb passed the multiplex PCR reads through MiXCR, listing each CDR3 protein once. The data contain a few hundred thousand distinct CDR3 sequences, around 45% of them singletons. Sequences were obtained from peripheral blood or thyroid tissue (not recorded which). All receptors derive from a woman younger than 35 with Graves' hyperthyroidism.

V gene TRBV20-1 combines with J gene TRBJ2-7; tentatively, D is TRBD1 (6 bases). The germline V gene encodes CDR1 DFQATT and CDR2 SNEGSKA (reference sequence). The CDR3 loop spans 15 amino acids. Trimming shortened V by 6 bases and J by 4 bases, and 22 bases separated the two germline ends. The CDR3 DNA reads as TGCAGTGCCAGCAGTCCAGCCCCCCAGGGGTACGAGCAGTACTTC. It translates to CSASSPAPQGYEQYF.

This clonotype was found a few times. This sequence joins TRBV7-9 and TRBJ1-2, with a tentative D call TRBD1 (6 bases). The V end was cut by 2 bases, the J end by 4 bases, with 26 bases between. Looked up from germline, CDR1 is SEHNR and CDR2 is FQNEAQ (reference sequence). The CDR3 has 19 amino acids. The CDR3, as DNA: TGTGCCAGCAGCTTATCACACCGAATCCAGGGGCCTATAACCTATGGCTACACCTTC. It is translated as CASSLSHRIQGPITYGYTF.

In the case of this clonotype: Compared with germline, one end of the junction differs, possibly owing to a read error. The chain joins TRBV19 to TRBJ2-7; D call uncertain. Germline V gene lookup returns CDR1 LNHDA and CDR2 SQIVND (reference sequence). There are 16 residues in the CDR3. CDR3 sequence (DNA): TGTGCCAGTAGCATTCTCTCGAACACCCAGCCTTACGAGCAGTGCTTC. This codes for CASSILSNTQPYEQCF.

This clonotype has a handful of counts. The V gene is TRBV7-2, the J gene TRBJ2-3, with D tentatively TRBD2 (5 bases). The CDR3 contains 14 residues. Germline loops: CDR1 SGHTA, CDR2 FQGNSA. The V end was cut by 2 bases, the J end by 4 bases, with 10 bases between. The DNA for the CDR3 is TGTGCCAGCAGCTTATCGGCTAGCTCAGATACGCAGTATTTT. Translated: CASSLSASSDTQYF.

A single count supports this clonotype. J is TRBJ1-2 and V is TRBV29-1; D is unresolved. This CDR3 spans 12 amino acids. Per germline, CDR1 SQVTM and CDR2 ANQGSEA. The CDR3 here is CSHRKGAHGYTF. The CDR3 region has the DNA TGCAGTCATAGAAAGGGAGCGCATGGCTACACCTTC.

This sequence joins TRBV20-1 and TRBJ1-1; D is ambiguous. The V gene lost 0 bases and the J gene lost 3 bases, with 11 bases spanning the gap. The CDR3 runs to 14 residues. CDR1 and CDR2 from the germline V gene are DFQATT and SNEGSKA (reference sequence). Written as DNA, the CDR3 is TGCAGTGCTAGAGAGTCACGGAGGCACACTGAAGCTTTCTTT. Translation: CSARESRRHTEAFF.

The chain carries TRBV29-1 and TRBJ2-1; D remains ambiguous. Per the germline V gene, CDR1 is SQVTM and CDR2 is ANQGSEA. Trimming took 2 bases from V and 8 from J, leaving 22 bases between them. The CDR3 spans 16 residues. CDR3 nucleotide sequence: TGCAGCGTTGAATTTGGGTCCCCACGGCCCCCGCATGAGCAGTTCTTC. It specifies CSVEFGSPRPPHEQFF.

At least ten counts were recorded for this clonotype. The chain joins TRBV20-1 to TRBJ2-7; D perhaps matches TRBD1 (7 bases). The CDR3 runs 17 residues. The V end lost 5 bases, the J end lost 0 bases, and 23 bases lay between the germline ends. Germline lookup yields CDR1 DFQATT and CDR2 SNEGSKA (reference sequence). CDR3 nucleotides: TGCAGTGCTGGGAGGCGTTCCGGGACAGCGTACTCCTACGAGCAGTACTTC. Translated: CSAGRRSGTAYSYEQYF.

A single count supports this clonotype. The V call is TRBV24-1, the J call TRBJ1-1; perhaps TRBD1 as D (5 bases). V was trimmed by 9 bases and J by 3 bases, leaving 7 bases between them. This CDR3 contains 11 residues. CDR1 is KGHDR and CDR2 is SFDVKD in the germline V gene. The CDR3 region is CATGRDTEAFF. Here the CDR3 DNA reads TGTGCCACCGGCAGGGACACTGAAGCTTTCTTT.

This clonotype has at least ten counts. V is TRBV4-1 and J is TRBJ1-1; 7 nucleotides match TRBD1. This CDR3 comprises 15 residues. Germline CDR1 is MGHRA and CDR2 is YSYEKL. After removal of 1 base from V and 0 bases from J, the junction contained 2 bases not matched to a gene. For the CDR3, the DNA is TGCGCCAGCAGCCAAGTGACAGGGATGAACACTGAAGCTTTCTTT. Translated, it gives CASSQVTGMNTEAFF.

This chain connects TRBV9 to TRBJ2-5, with 10 bases identical to TRBD1. After removal of 0 bases from V and 5 bases from J, the junction contained 10 bases not matched to a gene. Germline V gives CDR1 SGDLS, CDR2 YYNGEE. The CDR3 sequence is 17 residues long. The CDR3 is CASSVGGDRGAMETQYF. The CDR3 region has the DNA TGTGCCAGCAGCGTAGGGGGGGACAGGGGCGCGATGGAGACCCAGTACTTC.

Of note for this clonotype: One junction end does not reproduce the germline sequence, and a read error may be involved. The CDR3 protein is CAISERASGKAGELFF. For the CDR3, the DNA is TGTGCCATCAGTGAACGCGCTAGCGGGAAGGCCGGGGAGCTGTTTTTT. This chain connects TRBV6-1 to TRBJ2-2, with 9 bases fitting TRBD2. Germline-derived CDR1 and CDR2 are MNHNS and SASEGT. This CDR3 region has 16 residues.

This clonotype was observed many times. This chain links TRBV10-2 with TRBJ2-3; D remains ambiguous. V lost 0 bases and J 2 bases, leaving 3 bases between the germline ends. The germline gives CDR1 WSHSY, CDR2 SAAADI. CDR3 length: 13 residues. The CDR3 DNA follows: TGCGCCAGCAGTGAGTCAACCACAGATACGCAGTATTTT. It translates to CASSESTTDTQYF.

The V call is TRBV20-1, the J call TRBJ2-5, with 11 bases aligning to TRBD2. Trimming cost V 7 bases and J 0 bases; bases outside gene matches: 10. Germline V gene lookup returns CDR1 DFQATT and CDR2 SNEGSKA (reference sequence). This CDR3 spans 16 amino acids. CDR3 nucleotide sequence: TGCAGTGTTAAAATACCGGGACTAGCGGACCAAGAGACCCAGTACTTC. Amino acids: CSVKIPGLADQETQYF.

This clonotype was seen a few times. V and J are TRBV7-2 and TRBJ2-5; TRBD1 agrees at 9 bases. With the DNA end fitting TRBJ2-1 better, the J assignment may be wrong. The CDR3 has 15 amino acids. Germline V gene sequence: CDR1 SGHTA, CDR2 FQGNSA. CDR3 nucleotides: TGTGCCAGCAGTCCCCGGGTGGGACAGGGCGGGGAGCAGTTCTTC. Amino acids: CASSPRVGQGGEQFF.

This clonotype was seen at least ten times. J is TRBJ1-5 and V is TRBV19; D is ambiguous. The germline CDR1 and CDR2 sequences are LNHDA and SQIVND (reference sequence). This CDR3 is 16 amino acids long. V was cut by 4 bases and J by 1 base, with 14 bases left in between. The CDR3 DNA is TGTGCCAGTAGTACGGTGGAAATAGGGAGCAATCAGCCCCAGCATTTT. Translation gives CASSTVEIGSNQPQHF.

This clonotype has only a few counts. The CDR3 DNA reads TGTGCCAGCAGCCTAGTGGAGGGTCAGTTCTACGAGCAGTACTTC. Amino acid sequence: CASSLVEGQFYEQYF. The genes are TRBV13 and TRBJ2-7; tentatively, D is TRBD2 (6 bases). The CDR3 sequence is 15 residues long. Trimming took off 5 bases at V and 3 bases at J, with 17 bases between the two ends. CDR1 is PRHDT, CDR2 FYEKMQ, per germline (reference sequence). The full variable domain, with the rest looked up from reference TRBV13 and TRBJ2-7, is AAGVIQSPRHLIKEKRETATLKCYPIPRHDTVYWYQQGPGQDPQFLISFYEKMQSDKGSIPDRFSAQQFSDYHSELNMSSLELGDSALYFCASSLVEGQFYEQYFGPGTRLTVT.

This clonotype was picked up many times. A read error may account for a junction end that differs from germline. The chain combines TRBV6-5 with TRBJ2-2; TRBD2 might be the D (6 bases). This CDR3 is 10 amino acids long. Germline-derived CDR1 and CDR2 are MNHEY and SVGAGI. CDR3 amino acids: CASRYGGLFF. DNA of the CDR3: TGTGCCAGCAGATACGGGGGGCTGTTTTTT.